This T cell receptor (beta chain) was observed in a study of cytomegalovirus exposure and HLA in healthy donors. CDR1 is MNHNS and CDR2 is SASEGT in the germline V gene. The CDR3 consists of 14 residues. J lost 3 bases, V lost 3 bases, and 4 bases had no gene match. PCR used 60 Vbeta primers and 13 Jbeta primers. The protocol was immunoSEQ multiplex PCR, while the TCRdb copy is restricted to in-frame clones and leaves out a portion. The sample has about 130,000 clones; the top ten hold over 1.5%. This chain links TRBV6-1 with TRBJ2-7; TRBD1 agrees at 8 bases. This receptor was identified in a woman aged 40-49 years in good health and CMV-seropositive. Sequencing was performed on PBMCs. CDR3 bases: TGTGCCAGCAGTGAGGGGGACAGGAGCTACGAGCAGTACTTC. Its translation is CASSEGDRSYEQYF.